The 19 T cell receptor beta chains below come from one sample, sequenced in a study of cytomegalovirus exposure and HLA in healthy donors. The PCR employed 60 Vbeta primers together with 13 Jbeta primers. Measured with immunoSEQ multiplex PCR; TCRdb has only the in-frame clones, and not every one. The table includes 60,000 to 75,000 clones, under 85% detected once. The specimen was PBMCs. These TCRs come from a woman aged 55-70 years in good health and CMV-seropositive.

The V call is TRBV7-3, the J call TRBJ2-2; 8 bases are shared with TRBD1. Germline V gene sequence: CDR1 SGHTA, CDR2 FQGTGA. The CDR3 contains 17 residues. V lost 0 bases, J lost 5 bases, and 8 bases stayed unmatched. CDR3 DNA sequence: TGTGCCAGCAGCTTAACGCCTCAGGGGGCTACTACCGGGGAGCTGTTTTTT. Translation gives CASSLTPQGATTGELFF.

This clone was seen only a few times. The genes are TRBV9 and TRBJ2-1, with D possibly TRBD2 on 5 matching bases. CDR3 length equals 15 residues. Germline V gives CDR1 SGDLS, CDR2 YYNGEE. Deletions cut 3 bases from V and 4 bases from J, with 14 bases between. The CDR3 sequence: CASSATTLIYNEQFF. The CDR3 bases are TGTGCCAGCAGCGCGACTACACTTATTTACAATGAGCAGTTCTTC.

V usage is TRBV9 and J usage is TRBJ2-7, with 9 bases aligning to TRBD1. The CDR3 runs 17 residues. Germline CDR1 SGDLS, CDR2 YYNGEE. V lost 3 bases and J lost 6; bases outside the gene matches: 16. For the CDR3, the DNA is TGTGCCAGCAGCGAATCCGGGACAGGGACCTTTCGGAGCGAGCAGTACTTC. Translation: CASSESGTGTFRSEQYF. Drawing the rest from reference TRBV9 and TRBJ2-7, the complete variable domain is DSGVTQTPKHLITATGQRVTLRCSPRSGDLSVYWYQQSLDQGLQFLIQYYNGEERAKGNILERFSAQQFPDLHSELNLSSLELGDSALYFCASSESGTGTFRSEQYFGPGTRLTVT.

This clone was counted once. The rearrangement links TRBV12-5 to TRBJ1-2; TRBD1 is a possible D gene (6 bases). Germline V gene sequence: CDR1 LGHNT, CDR2 FRNRAP. The CDR3 sequence is 12 residues long. Trimming removed 2 bases from V and 11 bases from J, with 12 bases in between. The DNA of the CDR3 is TGTGCTAGTGGTTTGACACAGGGATTATACACCTTC. It encodes CASGLTQGLYTF.

This clone was observed a few times. The rearrangement joins TRBV7-9 to TRBJ1-4; D may be TRBD1 (5 bases). The germline V gene has CDR1 SEHNR and CDR2 FQNEAQ (reference sequence). This CDR3 spans 14 amino acids. Trimming took 1 base from V and 7 from J, leaving 10 bases between them. The CDR3 nucleotides read TGTGCCAGCAGCTTAGGGGGCCGGCTTGAAAAACTGTTTTTT. Translating gives CASSLGGRLEKLFF.

The rearrangement uses TRBV2 and TRBJ1-5; weak D call: TRBD1 (5 bases). V shed 4 bases and J shed 2 bases, with 9 bases lying between them. The CDR3 has 14 amino acids. Looked up from germline, CDR1 is SNHLY and CDR2 is FYNNEI. The CDR3 sequence: CASSVQTGNQPQHF. For the CDR3, the DNA is TGTGCCAGCAGTGTACAGACAGGCAATCAGCCCCAGCATTTT.

The chain carries TRBV12-5 and TRBJ1-4, with D maybe TRBD1 (5 bases). The CDR3 length is 17 residues. Trimming left V 0 bases short and J 2 bases short, with 13 bases between. Germline V gene lookup returns CDR1 LGHNT and CDR2 FRNRAP. Written as DNA, the CDR3 is TGTGCTAGTGGTTTGGTAGTTCGGGGACTGACTAATGAAAAACTGTTTTTT. Protein: CASGLVVRGLTNEKLFF.

This chain uses TRBV27 with TRBJ1-1; TRBD1 might be the D (5 bases). Looked up from germline, CDR1 is MNHEY and CDR2 is SMNVEV (reference sequence). Trimming shortened V by 3 bases and J by 7 bases, and 18 bases separated the two germline ends. The CDR3 has 15 amino acids. CDR3 loop: CASSLGRRGWSEAFF. CDR3 nucleotides: TGTGCCAGCAGTTTGGGCCGGCGGGGCTGGAGTGAAGCTTTCTTT.

The chain recombines TRBV27 with TRBJ1-4, with a weak D call TRBD1 (6 bases). Germline V CDR1 and CDR2: MNHEY, SMNVEV (reference sequence). Trimming stripped 8 bases from V and 5 bases from J, with 18 bases between. CDR3 length equals 15 residues. This CDR3 is CASSPRGGSNEKLFF. CDR3 sequence (DNA): TGTGCCAGCTCTCCGAGGGGGGGGTCAAATGAAAAACTGTTTTTT.

The V and J genes are TRBV27 and TRBJ2-4, with unresolved D. Germline CDR1 is MNHEY and CDR2 is SMNVEV (reference sequence). V dropped 2 bases and J dropped 0 bases, with 2 bases sitting between them. The CDR3 is 13 amino acids. CDR3: CASSLLAKNIQYF. In nucleotides, the CDR3 is TGTGCCAGCAGTTTACTAGCCAAAAACATTCAGTACTTC.

The chain couples TRBV15 to TRBJ1-2; D gene unclear. CDR3 length: 13 residues. Per the germline V gene, CDR1 is LNHNV and CDR2 is YYDKDF (reference sequence). V lost 0 bases and J lost 8, with 10 bases in between. The CDR3 DNA is TGTGCCACCAGCAGAGATCTTGTGGGCGGCTACACCTTC. Translation gives CATSRDLVGGYTF.

The table lists this clone with a few counts. The rearrangement links TRBV29-1 to TRBJ2-6; TRBD1 is a possible D gene (6 bases). Germline CDR1 and CDR2: SQVTM and ANQGSEA. With 4 bases removed from V and 4 bases from J, the gap between germline ends came to 11 bases. This CDR3 region has 14 residues. The CDR3 region has the DNA TGCAGCGTTGGACAGGTTCTAGGGGCCAACGTCCTGACTTTC. This sequence encodes CSVGQVLGANVLTF.

There are a few counts of this clone. The chain links TRBV19 to TRBJ1-2, with D unclear. The CDR3 is made up of 12 amino acids. Trimming took off 8 bases at V and 1 base at J, with 8 bases between the two ends. Germline V CDR1 and CDR2: LNHDA, SQIVND (reference sequence). CDR3 coding DNA: TGTGCCAGTCCCCCGGTTAACTATGGCTACACCTTC. Protein sequence: CASPPVNYGYTF.

The chain has TRBV7-9 and TRBJ2-3; 8 bases map to TRBD2. The junction had 11 bases not matched to a gene; V was cut back by 5 bases and J by 4 bases. Germline V gene lookup returns CDR1 SEHNR and CDR2 FQNEAQ (reference sequence). The length of the CDR3 is 16 residues. The DNA for the CDR3 is TGTGCCAGCAGCCCCCCCGGGACTAGAACGGCAGATACGCAGTATTTT. Protein: CASSPPGTRTADTQYF.

The CDR3 DNA reads TGTGCCATCAGTGACAGGAATTCACCCCTCCACTTT. Protein product: CAISDRNSPLHF. The chain joins TRBV10-3 to TRBJ1-6; D call uncertain. Germline V gene sequence: CDR1 ENHRY, CDR2 SYGVKD. CDR3 length: 12 residues. V shed 3 bases and J shed 7 bases, with 4 bases lying between them.

This clone was counted only a few times. This chain uses TRBV9 with TRBJ1-4, with D tentatively TRBD1 (6 bases). V was shortened by 5 bases and J by 2 bases, with 16 bases between the two germline ends. This CDR3 region has 16 residues. The germline V gene has CDR1 SGDLS and CDR2 YYNGEE. CDR3 amino acids: CASSEGGVGTNEKLFF. DNA for the CDR3: TGTGCCAGCAGTGAAGGGGGTGTCGGTACTAATGAAAAACTGTTTTTT.

This clone was picked up a small number of times. This chain links TRBV19 with TRBJ1-2; D is unresolved. V was pared by 5 bases and J by 4 bases, with 14 bases between. This CDR3 is built from 14 residues. Per the germline V gene, CDR1 is LNHDA and CDR2 is SQIVND (reference sequence). CDR3 DNA sequence: TGTGCCAGTAGTCCCGGTGGCGCGGCCTATGGCTACACCTTC. Protein product: CASSPGGAAYGYTF.

The V call is TRBV6-1, the J call TRBJ1-1; D might be TRBD1 (5 bases). Germline V gene data show CDR1 as MNHNS and CDR2 as SASEGT. Trimming stripped 7 bases from V and 3 bases from J, with 12 bases between. The length of the CDR3 is 13 residues. Here the CDR3 DNA reads TGTGCCAGCACCCTGGACATTTACACTGAAGCTTTCTTT. It codes for CASTLDIYTEAFF.

This rearrangement joins TRBV27 to TRBJ1-1; 7 positions agree with TRBD1. The CDR3 is made up of 17 amino acids. Unmatched junction bases numbered 8, after V lost 1 base and J lost 0 bases. Germline V gene lookup returns CDR1 MNHEY and CDR2 SMNVEV (reference sequence). The CDR3 DNA sequence: TGTGCCAGCAGTTTATTCCGTTCGGGACAGTTGAACACTGAAGCTTTCTTT. Translating it yields CASSLFRSGQLNTEAFF.